These 18 T cell receptor beta chains were all obtained from the same sample, sequenced in a study of T cells in Graves' hyperthyroidism and ophthalmopathy. It was RNA transcripts that yielded the amplified TCR beta CDR3 regions. The HTBI primer set served for first-round RT-PCR of the TCR CDR3. TCRdb ran MiXCR on the multiplex PCR reads and lists one entry per CDR3 protein. Of approximately 430,000 distinct CDR3 sequences in the sample, roughly 14% were seen once. Material: blood. These receptors were collected from a woman aged 18-35 years with Graves' hyperthyroidism.

At least ten counts were recorded for this clonotype. V usage is TRBV11-2 and J usage is TRBJ1-3; D may be TRBD1 (5 bases). The CDR3 runs 19 residues. Deletions cut 0 bases from V and 0 bases from J, with 18 bases between. The germline CDR1 and CDR2 sequences are SGHAT and FQNNGV. In DNA, the CDR3 is TGTGCCAGCAGCTTAGAGCGGGGGGGACTCGTGCACTCTGGAAACACCATATATTTT. It yields the protein CASSLERGGLVHSGNTIYF.

This clonotype was seen many times. The rearrangement joins TRBV7-8 to TRBJ2-7; no reliable D call. Germline V gene lookup returns CDR1 SGHVS and CDR2 FQNEAQ. Trimming stripped 8 bases from V and 0 bases from J, with 11 bases between. CDR3 length: 13 amino acids. The CDR3 nucleotides read TGTGCCAGCCGGAGAAATAGCTCCTACGAGCAGTACTTC. Its translation is CASRRNSSYEQYF.

Remarks on this clonotype: A read error may be the cause here, since a much bigger clone is one base away. The rearrangement links TRBV6-1 to TRBJ1-5, with D tentatively TRBD1 (5 bases). Per the germline V gene, CDR1 is MNHNS and CDR2 is SASEGT. This CDR3 spans 15 amino acids. Deletions cut 0 bases from V and 3 bases from J, with 9 bases between. In nucleotides, the CDR3 is TGTGCCAGCAGTGAAGCCGGGGGAAACAATCAGCCCCAGCATTTT. It yields the protein CASSEAGGNNQPQHF.

This clonotype was found many times. V is TRBV12-3 or TRBV12-4 and J is TRBJ1-3; D not resolved. This CDR3 contains 10 residues. V lost 5 bases and J lost 5, with 1 base in between. CDR3 amino acids: CASSRNTIYF. In DNA form, the CDR3 reads TGTGCCAGCAGTCGAAACACCATATATTTT.

There are a few counts of this clonotype. The junction shows a germline mismatch at one end, possibly a read error. The chain uses TRBV2 and TRBJ2-5; D is ambiguous. The germline CDR1 and CDR2 sequences are SNHLY and FYNNEI. The CDR3 is 13 residues long. CDR3 in amino acids: CASSREHQETQYF. The CDR3 coding sequence is TGTGCCAGCAGCCGAGAGCACCAGGAGACCCAGTACTTC.

This clonotype was seen only a few times. The chain recombines TRBV7-9 with TRBJ1-3; D not resolved. CDR1 is SEHNR, CDR2 FQNEAQ, per germline (reference sequence). V lost 3 bases and J lost 0, with 6 bases in between. This CDR3 has 14 residues. CDR3 bases: TGTGCCAGCAGCTTCAGTAGCTCTGGAAACACCATATATTTT. Amino acid sequence: CASSFSSSGNTIYF.

This clonotype was observed many times. The chain uses TRBV3-1 and TRBJ1-1; no reliable D call. Germline V gene sequence: CDR1 LGHDT, CDR2 YNNKEL (reference sequence). The CDR3 is 15 residues long. Trimming took off 1 base at V and 5 bases at J, with 14 bases between the two ends. The CDR3 nucleotides are TGTGCCAGCAGCCAAGGAGGGCTCATCTCTACTGAAGCTTTCTTT. Residues: CASSQGGLISTEAFF.

CDR3: CATSRGDRGTDTQYF. The CDR3 bases are TGTGCCACCAGCAGAGGAGACAGGGGTACAGATACGCAGTATTTT. J is TRBJ2-3 and V is TRBV15; 8 bases fit TRBD1. The CDR3 consists of 15 residues. Trimming removed 1 base from V and 3 bases from J; junction bases left unmatched: 3. Germline V gene lookup returns CDR1 LNHNV and CDR2 YYDKDF (reference sequence).

The sample holds a few counts of this clonotype. A read error may explain this, as a much larger clone is one base away. The chain links TRBV3-1 to TRBJ2-5; the D is unclear. The J call may be mistaken, given a closer DNA end match to TRBJ2-1. Per germline, CDR1 LGHDT and CDR2 YNNKEL (reference sequence). This CDR3 has 11 amino acids. CDR3 in DNA: TGTGCCAGCAGACGAGAAGAGACCCAGTTCTTC. Translation: CASRREETQFF.

This clonotype showed up just a few times. V is TRBV6-2 or TRBV6-3 and J is TRBJ2-2, with no clear D. Trimming cost V 2 bases and J 3 bases, with 4 bases left between them. CDR3 size: 13 residues. Germline V CDR1 and CDR2: MNHEY, SVGEGT. CDR3 residues: CASSYVDTGELFF. The CDR3 DNA is TGTGCCAGCAGTTACGTGGACACCGGGGAGCTGTTTTTT.

This clonotype was counted a few times. The V gene is TRBV9, the J gene TRBJ1-1; D is undetermined. Germline loops: CDR1 SGDLS, CDR2 YYNGEE. CDR3 length: 14 amino acids. V was pared by 0 bases and J by 1 base, with 7 bases between. The CDR3 sequence is CASSVDAGNTEAFF. CDR3 coding DNA: TGTGCCAGCAGCGTAGACGCGGGGAACACTGAAGCTTTCTTT.

This clonotype was counted at least ten times. The chain uses TRBV7-8 and TRBJ2-1; the match to TRBD2 covers 10 bases. This CDR3 has 15 amino acids. The V gene's germline CDR1 is SGHVS and CDR2 FQNEAQ. The V gene end was trimmed by 5 bases and the J gene end by 9 bases; junction bases not matched to a gene: 10. The CDR3 reads CASSNWASGSPEQFF. CDR3 nucleotide sequence: TGTGCCAGCAGCAATTGGGCTAGCGGGAGTCCTGAGCAGTTCTTC.

The rearrangement links TRBV11-1 to TRBJ2-7; 8 nucleotides align to TRBD2. There are 14 residues in the CDR3. With 5 bases clipped from V and 5 bases from J, the junction kept 8 bases outside the gene matches. Germline loops: CDR1 SGHAT, CDR2 FQDESV (reference sequence). The CDR3 nucleotides are TGTGCCAGCAGCCTCGGGACTAGAAGCCACGAGCAGTACTTC. Its translation is CASSLGTRSHEQYF.

Details on this clonotype: At one of its ends the junction is not consistent with the germline gene, which may arise from a read error. The chain couples TRBV20-1 to TRBJ2-1; D uncertain. Germline loops: CDR1 DFQATT, CDR2 SNEGSKA (reference sequence). This CDR3 has 15 amino acids. The CDR3 protein is CSARESVLSFNEQFF. The CDR3 DNA sequence: TGCAGTGCTAGAGAATCAGTCCTCTCCTTCAATGAGCAGTTCTTC.

This chain links TRBV7-2 with TRBJ2-6, with 7 bases identical to TRBD1. CDR1 SGHTA and CDR2 FQGNSA come from the germline V gene. V lost 1 base and J lost 0; bases outside the gene matches: 6. The CDR3 contains 18 residues. This chain's CDR3 is CASSLVTGVGSGANVLTF. In nucleotides, the CDR3 is TGTGCCAGCAGCTTAGTAACAGGGGTTGGCTCTGGGGCCAACGTCCTGACTTTC.

In its sample, this clonotype was seen many times. The V gene is TRBV7-9, the J gene TRBJ1-5; tentative D call: TRBD1 (6 bases). The CDR3 runs 13 residues. Looked up from germline, CDR1 is SEHNR and CDR2 is FQNEAQ (reference sequence). V shed 3 bases and J shed 4 bases, with 7 bases lying between them. The DNA of the CDR3 is TGTGCCAGCAGCTTCACAGGGAATCAGCCCCAGCATTTT. It translates to CASSFTGNQPQHF.

The genes are TRBV10-3 and TRBJ2-3; D may correspond to TRBD1 or TRBD2 (6 bases each). Per germline, CDR1 ENHRY and CDR2 SYGVKD. V gave up 5 bases and J gave up 0 bases, with 12 bases separating them. The length of the CDR3 is 15 residues. CDR3 in DNA: TGTGCCATCAGTCCCTTAGGGGGGAGCACAGATACGCAGTATTTT. Its translation is CAISPLGGSTDTQYF.

This clonotype was counted between two and nine times. The chain uses TRBV11-2 and TRBJ2-7; D gene uncertain. The CDR3 runs 14 residues. V shed 5 bases and J shed 3 bases, with 14 bases lying between them. Germline CDR1 SGHAT, CDR2 FQNNGV. CDR3 nucleotide sequence: TGTGCCAGCAGCCCCCGGGTGAGTGACTACGAGCAGTACTTC. Its translation is CASSPRVSDYEQYF.